This T cell receptor (beta chain) stems from a study of blood T cells in healthy people across ages. Trimming cost V 5 bases and J 0 bases, with 9 bases left between them. This CDR3 is 14 amino acids long. The germline V gene encodes CDR1 ENHRY and CDR2 SYGVKD. This clonotype appeared many times. A second roughly 6 to 12 cycle PCR used barcoded and J-beta primers. One entry per CDR3 protein, called by TCRdb with MiXCR from the 5' RACE reads. The sample includes approximately 810,000 distinct CDR3 sequences, about 30% seen only once; the top ten take around 15%. V usage is TRBV10-3 and J usage is TRBJ2-3, with no clear D. The TCR originated in a woman older than 75 in good health. The sequenced material came from blood. In DNA, the CDR3 is TGTGCCATCAGTCTTGGCGGTAGCACAGATACGCAGTATTTT. Residues: CAISLGGSTDTQYF.